This T cell receptor beta chain originates from a study of beta chain features in type 1 diabetes. Study-wide context: Examination spanned some 100 million sorted cells from all samples. Study findings and constraints: Patients and controls would share equally any PCR tilt toward shorter templates. There was a moderate but significant shortening of TCRB CDR3s in all four CD4+ subsets of Type 1 diabetes patients.

The entirety of the isolated RNA underwent reverse transcription, so expressed TCRB transcripts were sequenced. An average about 3.8 million reads came from naive, central memory and regulatory T cell samples. The table came from immunoSEQ multiplex PCR; TCRdb's copy has only in-frame clones and leaves some out. This sample has some 270,000 clones, with 11% to 15% found just once. Germline CDR1 reads SEHNR; CDR2 reads FQNEAQ (reference sequence). The CDR3 is 13 residues long. Trimming took off 5 bases at V and 5 bases at J, with 12 bases between the two ends. As concerns this clone: Its cognate antigen is unknown.

J is TRBJ1-2 and V is TRBV7-9, with D unclear. The TCR sequence derives from a woman aged 40-49 years in good health. The sequenced material came from naive CD4+ T cells from blood. The CDR3 region has the DNA TGTGCCAGCAGCCGAGGCGGGGTATATGGCTACACCTTC. Translating it yields CASSRGGVYGYTF.